The T cell receptor (beta chain) under discussion was sequenced for a study of control samples from healthy donors and cancer patients. Regarding this clone: The junction and the germline gene differ at one end; a read error may be behind it.

Germline V lookup: CDR1 SSHAT, CDR2 FNYEAQ (reference sequence). CDR3 size: 15 residues. TCRdb keeps only in-frame clones here, not all; method: immunoSEQ multiplex PCR. This sample has about 82,000 clones, with 94% found just once. The TCR sequence derives from a woman younger than 30 in good health. V usage is TRBV7-7 and J usage is TRBJ2-3; 7 nucleotides match TRBD1. The sample was blood. CDR3 DNA: TGTGCTAGCAGCCGACAGGGCCATAGCACAGATACGCAGTATTTT. This sequence encodes CASSRQGHSTDTQYF.